This is a list of T cell receptor beta chains from one sample in a study of CD8 T cells in Susac syndrome. TCRdb redid the calling of the immunoSEQ multiplex PCR reads with MiXCR, one entry per CDR3 protein. This sample has some 170,000 distinct CDR3 sequences; over 85% occur once, and the top ten carry approximately 0.14%. The sequencing input was CD4+ T cells from PBMCs. These receptors were collected from a human donor in good health. CDR3s include the opening cysteine and the closing phenylalanine or tryptophan. The D gene is left open where the match is weak. The size of a clone is reported for some rows only, either as once, few or many, or as a class for expanded clones.

V gene	D gene	J gene	clone size	CDR3 protein	CDR3 DNA
TRBV7-9	NA	TRBJ1-2	NA	CASSLESREGYTF	TGTGCCAGCAGCTTAGAAAGCAGGGAAGGCTACACCTTC
TRBV25-1	TRBD1	TRBJ2-5	NA	CASSELGGRGETQYF	TGTGCCAGCAGTGAGTTAGGGGGCCGGGGTGAGACCCAGTACTTC
TRBV5-1	TRBD1	TRBJ1-1	NA	CASSMGQGAGNTEAFF	TGCGCCAGCAGCATGGGACAGGGTGCAGGTAACACTGAAGCTTTCTTT
TRBV3-1	TRBD2	TRBJ2-5	NA	CASSQPAGLQETQYF	TGTGCCAGCAGCCAACCAGCGGGGTTACAAGAGACCCAGTACTTC
TRBV15	NA	TRBJ2-2	NA	CATSRDWGTGELFF	TGTGCCACCAGCAGAGATTGGGGCACCGGGGAGCTGTTTTTT
TRBV3-1	NA	TRBJ1-1	NA	CASSEGVLNTEAFF	TGTGCCAGCAGCGAAGGGGTCCTGAACACTGAAGCTTTCTTT
TRBV11-2	TRBD2	TRBJ2-3	NA	CASSPRTSGGYTQYF	TGTGCCAGCAGCCCTCGGACTAGCGGGGGGTATACGCAGTATTTT
TRBV6-5	NA	TRBJ1-6	NA	CASSYGREPSPLHF	TGTGCCAGCAGTTACGGCCGGGAGCCTTCACCCCTCCACTTT
TRBV20-1	TRBD2	TRBJ2-3	NA	CSARPRTSGRDTQYF	TGCAGTGCTAGACCCCGGACTAGCGGGAGGGATACGCAGTATTTT
TRBV5-1	TRBD2	TRBJ2-3	NA	CASSLYSGGATDTQYF	TGCGCCAGCAGCTTGTATAGCGGGGGGGCTACGGATACGCAGTATTTT
TRBV6-2/TRBV6-3	NA	TRBJ2-5	NA	CATAHRETQYF	TGTGCCACCGCGCACCGGGAGACCCAGTACTTC
TRBV29-1	NA	TRBJ2-7	NA	CSVREEYEQYF	TGCAGCGTCCGGGAAGAGTACGAGCAGTACTTC
TRBV20-1	NA	TRBJ1-5	once	CSARDTNQPQHF	TGCAGTGCTAGAGACACCAATCAGCCCCAGCATTTT
TRBV9	NA	TRBJ2-7	NA	CASSVGYEQYF	TGTGCCAGCAGCGTAGGCTACGAGCAGTACTTC
TRBV3-1	NA	TRBJ2-2	NA	CASSQVYSPGELFF	TGTGCCAGCAGCCAAGTGTATTCACCCGGGGAGCTGTTTTTT
TRBV7-2	TRBD1	TRBJ2-7	NA	CASSLQGTGRNEQYF	TGTGCCAGCAGCTTACAAGGGACAGGGCGGAACGAGCAGTACTTC
TRBV3-1	NA	TRBJ1-1	NA	CASRRTGNTEAFF	TGTGCCAGCAGACGAACAGGGAACACTGAAGCTTTCTTT
TRBV5-1	NA	TRBJ1-1	NA	CASSFFPGKGTEAFF	TGCGCCAGCAGCTTCTTTCCGGGAAAAGGGACTGAAGCTTTCTTT
TRBV2	NA	TRBJ2-2	NA	CASDFRDAGELFF	TGTGCCAGCGATTTCAGGGACGCCGGGGAGCTGTTTTTT
TRBV3-1	TRBD1	TRBJ1-6	NA	CASSQGGQGSSNSPLHF	TGTGCCAGCAGCCAAGGGGGACAGGGTTCTTCAAATTCACCCCTCCACTTT
TRBV20-1	TRBD1	TRBJ1-2	NA	CSAIRGHGYTF	TGCAGTGCTATCAGGGGGCACGGCTACACCTTC
TRBV14	NA	TRBJ1-2	NA	CASSQEDFLGGYTF	TGTGCCAGCAGCCAAGAAGACTTCCTGGGTGGCTACACCTTC
TRBV4-1	TRBD1	TRBJ2-6	NA	CASSERPGQGVGGANVLTF	TGCGCCAGCAGCGAACGACCGGGACAGGGTGTCGGTGGGGCCAACGTCCTGACTTTC
TRBV7-3	TRBD1	TRBJ1-2	NA	CASSSRRQGYGYTF	TGTGCCAGCAGTTCCCGCCGACAGGGGTATGGCTACACCTTC
TRBV7-9	NA	TRBJ2-5	NA	CASSLTGSGETQYF	TGTGCCAGCAGCTTAACGGGCTCTGGGGAGACCCAGTACTTC
TRBV6-1	NA	TRBJ2-2	few	CASHRLYNTGELFF	TGTGCCAGCCACCGGCTATATAACACCGGGGAGCTGTTTTTT
TRBV29-1	NA	TRBJ2-5	NA	CSVWASPQETQYF	TGCAGCGTATGGGCCTCCCCCCAAGAGACCCAGTACTTC
TRBV7-2	NA	TRBJ1-5	NA	CASSLVGTGQPQHF	TGTGCCAGCAGCTTAGTAGGCACAGGGCAGCCCCAGCATTTT
TRBV2	NA	TRBJ2-5	NA	CATSLSQETQYF	TGTGCCACCTCATTATCCCAAGAGACCCAGTACTTC
TRBV16	NA	TRBJ1-5	NA	CASSHERGAQPQHF	TGTGCCAGCAGCCATGAGCGGGGGGCTCAGCCCCAGCATTTT
TRBV3-1	NA	TRBJ1-1	few	CASSPFSSTEAFF	TGTGCCAGCAGCCCTTTCAGCAGCACTGAAGCTTTCTTT
TRBV30	NA	TRBJ1-1	NA	CAWSVEGGTEAFF	TGTGCCTGGAGTGTAGAGGGAGGGACTGAAGCTTTCTTT
TRBV5-6	NA	TRBJ1-4	once	CASSLPGGTNEKLFF	TGTGCCAGCAGCCTGCCGGGAGGAACTAATGAAAAACTGTTTTTT
TRBV28	TRBD1	TRBJ1-2	NA	CASSTTGGDYGYTF	TGTGCCAGCAGTACGACAGGGGGCGACTATGGCTACACCTTC
TRBV3-1	TRBD2	TRBJ2-5	NA	CASSLGLAGETQYF	TGTGCCAGCAGCCTCGGACTAGCGGGGGAGACCCAGTACTTC
TRBV7-9	TRBD1	TRBJ2-7	NA	CASSLTGGLGEQYF	TGTGCCAGCAGCCTAACAGGGGGCTTGGGGGAGCAGTACTTC